Each of the 20 T cell receptor beta chains below was sequenced from the same sample in a study of post-analysis software for immune sequencing data. Findings and caveats of the study: The five TRBV segments detected at higher frequency in patients than in controls included TRBV5-6, TRBV5-1 and TRBV20-1.

Their target antigens are unknown. Built from TCR beta cDNA, the libraries had unique molecular identifiers in them. Via MiXCR, TCRdb re-called the PCR reads, giving one row per CDR3 protein. Of some 700,000 distinct CDR3 sequences listed, 55% to 60% are singletons. Input material: blood. These TCRs come from a girl aged 2-9 years with multiple sclerosis.

This chain joins TRBV7-2 and TRBJ1-4; D ambiguous. The CDR3 is 15 amino acids. The V end lost 1 base, the J end lost 0 bases, and 6 bases lay between the germline ends. Looked up from germline, CDR1 is SGHTA and CDR2 is FQGNSA. The chain's CDR3 is CASSLGSTTNEKLFF. CDR3 DNA: TGTGCCAGCAGCTTAGGGAGTACAACTAATGAAAAACTGTTTTTT.

The chain is built from TRBV5-4 and TRBJ2-7; D may correspond to TRBD1 or TRBD2 (5 bases each). Judging by the DNA end, TRBJ2-5 fits better; the J call may be wrong. This CDR3 has 14 residues. CDR1 SGHNT and CDR2 YYREEE come from the germline V gene (reference sequence). CDR3 sequence reads: CASSLWGSQETQYF. The DNA for the CDR3 is TGTGCCAGCAGCTTATGGGGGTCTCAAGAGACCCAGTACTTC.

A few counts support this clonotype. The V call is TRBV6-6, the J call TRBJ1-2; TRBD1 agrees at 10 bases. V was pared by 0 bases and J by 3 bases, with 1 base of the junction left unmatched. The length of the CDR3 is 15 residues. Germline loops: CDR1 MNHNY, CDR2 SVGAGI (reference sequence). DNA for the CDR3: TGTGCCAGCAGTTACTCGACAGGGGGCCACTATGGCTACACCTTC. It codes for CASSYSTGGHYGYTF.

J is TRBJ1-1 and V is TRBV10-3; D is possibly TRBD1 (6 bases). The CDR3 has 16 residues. Germline values: CDR1 ENHRY, CDR2 SYGVKD. Trimming took off 0 bases at V and 0 bases at J, with 11 bases between the two ends. The CDR3 loop is CAISESRGSVNTEAFF. In nucleotides, the CDR3 is TGTGCCATCAGTGAGTCAAGGGGGAGTGTGAACACTGAAGCTTTCTTT.

A few counts support this clonotype. The CDR3 spells CSARDRPGRWEHF. The CDR3 region has the DNA TGCAGTGCTAGAGATAGGCCCGGACGGTGGGAGCATTTT. This sequence joins TRBV20-1 and TRBJ1-5; D is uncertain. Germline CDR1 is DFQATT and CDR2 is SNEGSKA (reference sequence). The CDR3 runs 13 residues. Trimming pared 0 bases from V and 14 bases from J, leaving 17 bases between.

As for this clonotype: Lacking the conserved final phenylalanine or tryptophan, this CDR3 likely reflects a read error. V and J are TRBV10-3 and TRBJ2-3; D is undetermined. Germline lookup yields CDR1 ENHRY and CDR2 SYGVKD. The CDR3 is 11 amino acids. V gave up 10 bases and J gave up 3 bases, with 8 bases separating them. DNA of the CDR3: TGTGCCACGACGAATACAGATACGCAGTATTTG. This gives the protein CATTNTDTQYL.

The CDR3 reads CASSSERGGVDEQFF. The CDR3 nucleotides read TGTGCCAGCAGCTCAGAGCGGGGGGGCGTGGATGAGCAGTTCTTC. V and J are TRBV7-2 and TRBJ2-1; 10 bases line up with TRBD2. CDR1 is SGHTA and CDR2 is FQGNSA in the germline V gene. The junction had 8 bases not matched to a gene; V was cut back by 4 bases and J by 8 bases. The CDR3 is made up of 15 amino acids. Full variable domain (missing parts from reference TRBV7-2 and TRBJ2-1): GAGVSQSPSNKVTEKGKDVELRCDPISGHTALYWYRQSLGQGLEFLIYFQGNSAPDKSGLPSDRFSAERTGGSVSTLTIQRTQQEDSAVYLCASSSERGGVDEQFFGPGTRLTVL.

The chain joins TRBV3-1 to TRBJ2-1; maybe TRBD2 (5 bases). The germline V gene has CDR1 LGHDT and CDR2 YNNKEL (reference sequence). The ends were cut back, 0 bases at V and 8 bases at J, with 20 bases in the middle. The CDR3 has 17 amino acids. Here the CDR3 reads CASSQESSTRTVDEQFF. The CDR3 DNA reads TGTGCCAGCAGCCAAGAATCGAGCACTAGAACTGTCGATGAGCAGTTCTTC.

As to this clonotype: One end of the junction fails to match germline, which may point to a read error. The J gene is TRBJ2-5, the V gene TRBV3-1; D might be TRBD2 (6 bases). The germline CDR1 and CDR2 sequences are LGHDT and YNNKEL (reference sequence). This CDR3 spans 16 amino acids. CDR3 nucleotide sequence: TGTGCCAGCAGCCCCCAACTAGCCGTACTCCAAGAGACCCGGTACTTC. Translation gives CASSPQLAVLQETRYF.

The CDR3 coding sequence is TGTGCCAGCAGCCAAAAGGGCGGGGGAGTCAAGGCCAAAAACATTCAGTACTTC. Amino acids: CASSQKGGGVKAKNIQYF. V and J are TRBV3-1 and TRBJ2-4; TRBD2 aligns across 7 bases. The V gene end was trimmed by 2 bases and the J gene end by 1 base; junction bases not matched to a gene: 11. The V gene's germline CDR1 is LGHDT and CDR2 YNNKEL (reference sequence). This CDR3 has 18 amino acids.

The chain couples TRBV24-1 to TRBJ1-1; no definite D call. Germline V CDR1 and CDR2: KGHDR, SFDVKD. There are 16 residues in the CDR3. V lost 3 bases, J lost 0 bases, and 13 bases lay in between. Here the CDR3 reads CATSDRLPVMNTEAFF. For the CDR3, the DNA is TGTGCCACCAGTGATCGCCTTCCAGTCATGAACACTGAAGCTTTCTTT.

Only a few counts were recorded for this clonotype. The V and J genes are TRBV6-5 and TRBJ1-2; possibly TRBD1 for D (6 bases). Germline loops: CDR1 MNHEY, CDR2 SVGAGI. The V end was cut by 0 bases, the J end by 6 bases, with 23 bases between. The CDR3 covers 18 residues. CDR3 nucleotides: TGTGCCAGCAGTTACTCCAGTATAAGCACAGGGTCGCGGGATGGCTACACCTTC. Its protein product is CASSYSSISTGSRDGYTF.

This rearrangement joins TRBV11-2 to TRBJ1-1; D remains ambiguous. The CDR3 is 15 residues long. Trimming left V 2 bases short and J 4 bases short, with 14 bases between. Germline V gene sequence: CDR1 SGHAT, CDR2 FQNNGV. The CDR3 loop reads CASSLRGPGGTEAFF. The CDR3 DNA is TGTGCCAGCAGCTTACGAGGCCCGGGCGGCACTGAAGCTTTCTTT.

The chain has TRBV7-2 and TRBJ2-3; the match to TRBD2 covers 12 bases. The V gene's germline CDR1 is SGHTA and CDR2 FQGNSA. The CDR3 is 17 residues long. Losses at the gene ends were 5 bases for V and 4 bases for J; bases not matched to a gene: 10. The CDR3 reads CASSLFLAGGPSDTQYF. The CDR3 DNA reads as TGTGCCAGCAGCCTTTTTCTAGCGGGAGGGCCCTCAGATACGCAGTATTTT.

The chain combines TRBV6-2 or TRBV6-3 with TRBJ1-1; D remains unclear. The CDR3 runs 13 residues. Trimming removed 7 bases at V and 0 bases at J, with 9 bases between. Germline V gene lookup returns CDR1 MNHEY and CDR2 SVGEGT. In DNA, the CDR3 is TGTGCCAGCACCCGGACGGTGAACACTGAAGCTTTCTTT. Translated: CASTRTVNTEAFF.

The chain recombines TRBV24-1 with TRBJ2-5, with 7 bases fitting TRBD2. CDR3 length: 17 amino acids. The V gene end was trimmed by 1 base and the J gene end by 0 bases; junction bases not matched to a gene: 7. CDR1 and CDR2 (germline): KGHDR, SFDVKD. DNA for the CDR3: TGTGCCACCAGTGATTTCCAAAGCGGGATGGACCAAGAGACCCAGTACTTC. Amino acid sequence: CATSDFQSGMDQETQYF.

The chain links TRBV4-2 to TRBJ2-7, with 8 positions matching TRBD2. The V gene's germline CDR1 is LGHNA and CDR2 YNFKEQ. Trimming at V came to 0 bases and at J to 6 bases, leaving 10 bases not matched to a gene. CDR3 length equals 16 residues. CDR3 region: CASSQDLAGGRGEQYF. CDR3 DNA: TGTGCCAGCAGCCAAGATCTTGCGGGAGGACGGGGCGAGCAGTACTTC.

V usage is TRBV29-1 and J usage is TRBJ2-3, with 10 nucleotides matching TRBD2. Germline V lookup: CDR1 SQVTM, CDR2 ANQGSEA. The CDR3 has 18 residues. With 4 bases clipped from V and 4 bases from J, the junction kept 17 bases outside the gene matches. The CDR3 coding sequence is TGCAGCGTTGTGGGTAGCGGGGGGAGGGATAAAAGGTCAGATACGCAGTATTTT. Its translation is CSVVGSGGRDKRSDTQYF.

This clonotype was observed a handful of times. J is TRBJ1-5 and V is TRBV29-1; the D gene is possibly TRBD1 (5 bases). The CDR3 length is 12 residues. Germline CDR1 reads SQVTM; CDR2 reads ANQGSEA. V lost 5 bases, J lost 7 bases, and 12 bases lay in between. The CDR3 bases are TGCAGCGTTCGGGAGGGGTGGCAGCCCCAGCATTTT. Translating gives CSVREGWQPQHF.

The chain combines TRBV7-9 with TRBJ1-2; 7 nucleotides align to TRBD1. This CDR3 is built from 18 residues. Germline-derived CDR1 and CDR2 are SEHNR and FQNEAQ (reference sequence). V lost 1 base to trimming and J lost 1 base; unmatched junction nucleotides: 12. CDR3 DNA: TGTGCCAGCAGCTTAGGCCTTCTAGGGGGACAGCATAACTATGGCTACACCTTC. Translating gives CASSLGLLGGQHNYGYTF.